A selection of T cell receptor beta chains follows, all from one sample in a study of blood T cell repertoires in COVID-19. Data came from immunoSEQ multiplex PCR; TCRdb stores just in-frame clones and leaves some out. The sample records over 85,000 clones, about 91% being singletons. The sample consisted of peripheral blood. The receptors were sampled from a man aged 18 to 29 with acute or convalescent COVID-19. Both conserved end residues are part of each CDR3. Fields, in order: clone size, D gene, J gene, V gene, CDR3 DNA, CDR3 protein. A D gene is named only where the DNA matches it firmly. Rows may omit the clone size; those that give it use once, few, many or a size class.

clone size: once; D gene: -; J gene: TRBJ1-1; V gene: TRBV19; CDR3 DNA: TGTGCCAGTAGTATTATTACAGGGAACACTGAAGCTTTCTTT; CDR3 protein: CASSIITGNTEAFF
clone size: -; D gene: -; J gene: TRBJ2-2; V gene: TRBV18; CDR3 DNA: TGTGCCAGCTCACCACCGAACAGAATAACCGGGGAGCTGTTTTTT; CDR3 protein: CASSPPNRITGELFF
clone size: -; D gene: -; J gene: TRBJ1-5; V gene: TRBV21-1; CDR3 DNA: TGTGCCAGCAGCAAAGGCACGGGGAAGGGCAATCAGCCCCAGCATTTT; CDR3 protein: CASSKGTGKGNQPQHF
clone size: -; D gene: TRBD2; J gene: TRBJ2-1; V gene: TRBV5-1; CDR3 DNA: TGCGCCAGCAGCTTGCCGCTAGCGGGAGATTACTACAATGAGCAGTTCTTC; CDR3 protein: CASSLPLAGDYYNEQFF
clone size: -; D gene: -; J gene: TRBJ1-1; V gene: TRBV18; CDR3 DNA: TGTGCCAGCTCGCGGTCGGGGGAAGGGTACACTGAAGCTTTCTTT; CDR3 protein: CASSRSGEGYTEAFF
clone size: -; D gene: TRBD1; J gene: TRBJ2-6; V gene: TRBV19; CDR3 DNA: TGTGCCAGTAGTATTTCCATCTCCCTGGGACAGGGAGTTTCCTCTGGGGCCAACGTCCTGACTTTC; CDR3 protein: CASSISISLGQGVSSGANVLTF
clone size: -; D gene: -; J gene: TRBJ2-7; V gene: TRBV10-1; CDR3 DNA: TGCGCCAGCAGTGAGCCCCGTATGACAGTAAGCTCCTACGAGCAGTACTTC; CDR3 protein: CASSEPRMTVSSYEQYF
clone size: -; D gene: -; J gene: TRBJ1-3; V gene: TRBV19; CDR3 DNA: TGTGCCAGTAGTGCCTTTTTCGGTGGGGACTACTCTGGAAACACCATATATTTT; CDR3 protein: CASSAFFGGDYSGNTIYF
clone size: -; D gene: TRBD1; J gene: TRBJ1-1; V gene: TRBV6-5; CDR3 DNA: TGTGCCAGCAGCCTCGGACAGGGACTCACTGAAGCTTTCTTT; CDR3 protein: CASSLGQGLTEAFF
clone size: -; D gene: -; J gene: TRBJ1-1; V gene: TRBV2; CDR3 DNA: TGTGCCAGCAGTGAAATCGCGGCCTTGAACACTGAAGCTTTCTTT; CDR3 protein: CASSEIAALNTEAFF
clone size: -; D gene: TRBD2; J gene: TRBJ2-5; V gene: TRBV5-1; CDR3 DNA: TGCGCCAGCAGCGGTGCTAGCGGGAACCAAGAGACCCAGTACTTC; CDR3 protein: CASSGASGNQETQYF
clone size: -; D gene: -; J gene: TRBJ2-7; V gene: TRBV24-1; CDR3 DNA: TGTGCCACCAGTGGTCCCGGGACTGATACCTACGAGCAGTACTTC; CDR3 protein: CATSGPGTDTYEQYF
clone size: -; D gene: -; J gene: TRBJ2-7; V gene: TRBV21-1; CDR3 DNA: TGTGCCAGCAGCAAAGAGGGGACAGGCTACGAGCAGTACTTC; CDR3 protein: CASSKEGTGYEQYF
clone size: -; D gene: TRBD1; J gene: TRBJ1-1; V gene: TRBV18; CDR3 DNA: TGTGCCAGCTCACCTACAGGGGGCGCGGTGAACACTGAAGCTTTCTTT; CDR3 protein: CASSPTGGAVNTEAFF
clone size: few; D gene: -; J gene: TRBJ1-1; V gene: TRBV4-1; CDR3 DNA: TGCGCCAGCAGCCAAGAGGGCCGGTCCACTGAAGCTTTCTTT; CDR3 protein: CASSQEGRSTEAFF
clone size: once; D gene: -; J gene: TRBJ1-4; V gene: TRBV2; CDR3 DNA: TGTGCCACCGTCAGGGGACCTAATGAAAAACTGTTTTTT; CDR3 protein: CATVRGPNEKLFF
clone size: -; D gene: TRBD1; J gene: TRBJ1-1; V gene: TRBV6-5; CDR3 DNA: TGTGCCAGCAGAGCTGACAGGGGCACTGAAGCTTTCTTT; CDR3 protein: CASRADRGTEAFF
clone size: few; D gene: -; J gene: TRBJ1-2; V gene: TRBV7-9; CDR3 DNA: TGTGCCAGCAGCTTAGCGGCCGGGCAGGGTATCGATGGCTACACCTTC; CDR3 protein: CASSLAAGQGIDGYTF
clone size: -; D gene: -; J gene: TRBJ1-1; V gene: TRBV28; CDR3 DNA: TGTGCCAGCACCATTATCGGGAACACTGAAGCTTTCTTT; CDR3 protein: CASTIIGNTEAFF
clone size: -; D gene: -; J gene: TRBJ2-1; V gene: TRBV7-9; CDR3 DNA: TGTGCCAGCAGCTCCCGGGACAACTCCTACAATGAGCAGTTCTTC; CDR3 protein: CASSSRDNSYNEQFF
clone size: -; D gene: -; J gene: TRBJ2-1; V gene: TRBV7-7; CDR3 DNA: TGTGCAAGCAGCTTAAGGTTGGCGGGGGCCGGCTACAATGAGCAGTTCTTC; CDR3 protein: CASSLRLAGAGYNEQFF
clone size: -; D gene: -; J gene: TRBJ1-4; V gene: TRBV2; CDR3 DNA: TGTGCCAGCAGTGAAGGGGGAGGCACTAATGAAAAACTGTTTTTT; CDR3 protein: CASSEGGGTNEKLFF
clone size: once; D gene: TRBD1; J gene: TRBJ1-6; V gene: TRBV19; CDR3 DNA: TGTGCCAGTAGTATCAACAGGGGTTCAGGGTCACCCCTCCACTTT; CDR3 protein: CASSINRGSGSPLHF
clone size: -; D gene: -; J gene: TRBJ2-2; V gene: TRBV5-1; CDR3 DNA: TGCGCCAGCAGCGAGGGTAGATCCGGGGAGCTGTTTTTT; CDR3 protein: CASSEGRSGELFF
clone size: -; D gene: TRBD1; J gene: TRBJ2-2; V gene: TRBV19; CDR3 DNA: TGTGCCAGTAGGCAGACAGGGGCAACCGGGGAGCTGTTTTTT; CDR3 protein: CASRQTGATGELFF
clone size: -; D gene: TRBD1; J gene: TRBJ1-4; V gene: TRBV25-1; CDR3 DNA: TGTGCCAGCAGTGAACGCAGGGGGCTGGATGAAAAACTGTTTTTT; CDR3 protein: CASSERRGLDEKLFF
clone size: -; D gene: -; J gene: TRBJ2-3; V gene: TRBV27; CDR3 DNA: TGTGCCAGCAGTTTTCTAGCGCCTAGCACAGATACGCAGTATTTT; CDR3 protein: CASSFLAPSTDTQYF
clone size: -; D gene: TRBD2; J gene: TRBJ2-2; V gene: TRBV5-4; CDR3 DNA: TGTGCCAGCAGCCGGCCTAGCGGGGGGCGGAACACCGGGGAGCTGTTTTTT; CDR3 protein: CASSRPSGGRNTGELFF
clone size: -; D gene: TRBD1; J gene: TRBJ2-7; V gene: TRBV5-1; CDR3 DNA: TGCGCCAGCAGCCCCAACCCGGGACAGGGGGTTTTCTACGAGCAGTACTTC; CDR3 protein: CASSPNPGQGVFYEQYF
clone size: -; D gene: TRBD1; J gene: TRBJ1-4; V gene: TRBV5-1; CDR3 DNA: TGCGCCAGCAGCGGGAGGGACAGGGATCGTGAAAAACTGTTTTTT; CDR3 protein: CASSGRDRDREKLFF
clone size: -; D gene: -; J gene: TRBJ1-2; V gene: TRBV7-8; CDR3 DNA: TGTGCCAGCAGCCCCCTCATCACCCGAGCTAACTATGGCTACACCTTC; CDR3 protein: CASSPLITRANYGYTF
clone size: -; D gene: -; J gene: TRBJ1-6; V gene: TRBV19; CDR3 DNA: TGTGCCAGTAGTATGAGCTGGAGCTCCTATAATTCACCCCTCCACTTT; CDR3 protein: CASSMSWSSYNSPLHF
clone size: -; D gene: TRBD1; J gene: TRBJ1-2; V gene: TRBV5-4; CDR3 DNA: TGTGCCAGCAGCCTGGGGTTTACGGGACAGGGGGCATCTGGCTACACCTTC; CDR3 protein: CASSLGFTGQGASGYTF
clone size: -; D gene: -; J gene: TRBJ1-3; V gene: TRBV11-2; CDR3 DNA: TGTGCCAGCAGCTTCGCAGCTGGAAACACCATATATTTT; CDR3 protein: CASSFAAGNTIYF
clone size: -; D gene: -; J gene: TRBJ1-1; V gene: TRBV29-1; CDR3 DNA: TGCAGCGTCGTGATTATAATACAGACCACTGAAGCTTTCTTT; CDR3 protein: CSVVIIIQTTEAFF
clone size: -; D gene: -; J gene: TRBJ2-2; V gene: TRBV24-1; CDR3 DNA: TGTGCCACCAGTGATCCGAACTCGTTGAACACCGGGGAGCTGTTTTTT; CDR3 protein: CATSDPNSLNTGELFF
clone size: -; D gene: -; J gene: TRBJ2-7; V gene: TRBV2; CDR3 DNA: TGTGCCAGCAGTCCTTTACTTGACGAGCAGTACTTC; CDR3 protein: CASSPLLDEQYF
clone size: once; D gene: -; J gene: TRBJ1-1; V gene: TRBV6-5; CDR3 DNA: TGTGCCAGCATTCACCCAGGTTTGAACACTGAAGCTTTCTTT; CDR3 protein: CASIHPGLNTEAFF
clone size: -; D gene: -; J gene: TRBJ1-1; V gene: TRBV29-1; CDR3 DNA: TGCAGCGTTGGAGGTCAAAGGGAAGCTTTCTTT; CDR3 protein: CSVGGQREAFF
clone size: -; D gene: -; J gene: TRBJ1-1; V gene: TRBV9; CDR3 DNA: TGTGCCAGCAGCGTCGAACAGGGGAACACTGAAGCTTTCTTT; CDR3 protein: CASSVEQGNTEAFF
clone size: -; D gene: -; J gene: TRBJ1-5; V gene: TRBV7-2; CDR3 DNA: TGTGCCAGCAGCTTACAAATCAATCAGCCCCAGCATTTT; CDR3 protein: CASSLQINQPQHF
clone size: -; D gene: TRBD1; J gene: TRBJ1-1; V gene: TRBV2; CDR3 DNA: TGTGCCAGCAGTCCCCGATGGGACAGGGAAGCTTTCTTT; CDR3 protein: CASSPRWDREAFF
clone size: once; D gene: TRBD2; J gene: TRBJ2-3; V gene: TRBV7-9; CDR3 DNA: TGTGCCAGCAGCTTAGAGCTAGCGGGGGAGGTCACAGATACGCAGTATTTT; CDR3 protein: CASSLELAGEVTDTQYF
clone size: -; D gene: -; J gene: TRBJ2-2; V gene: TRBV27; CDR3 DNA: TGTGCCAGCAGTTTCACGAGAGACACCGGGGAGCTGTTTTTT; CDR3 protein: CASSFTRDTGELFF
clone size: -; D gene: -; J gene: TRBJ2-5; V gene: TRBV9; CDR3 DNA: TGTGCCAGCAGCTCCGGCTCAGCAGGGGAGACCCAGTACTTC; CDR3 protein: CASSSGSAGETQYF
clone size: few; D gene: TRBD2; J gene: TRBJ2-1; V gene: TRBV5-1; CDR3 DNA: TGCGCCAGCAGCTTGGAAGGAGGCGGGGGTGAGCAGTTCTTC; CDR3 protein: CASSLEGGGGEQFF
clone size: -; D gene: TRBD1; J gene: TRBJ1-1; V gene: TRBV6-5; CDR3 DNA: TGTGCCAGCACCTGGACAGGGCGGGACACTGAAGCTTTCTTT; CDR3 protein: CASTWTGRDTEAFF
clone size: -; D gene: -; J gene: TRBJ1-2; V gene: TRBV14; CDR3 DNA: TGTGCCAGCAGCCTCGTTGGAGGAGAAGGACGTGGCTACACCTTC; CDR3 protein: CASSLVGGEGRGYTF
clone size: -; D gene: -; J gene: TRBJ2-7; V gene: TRBV5-1; CDR3 DNA: TGCGCCAGCAGCACGGAGGACGGTAGCTCCTACGAGCAGTACTTC; CDR3 protein: CASSTEDGSSYEQYF
clone size: once; D gene: TRBD1; J gene: TRBJ2-6; V gene: TRBV27; CDR3 DNA: TGTGCCACCCCCCCGGGACAGGGGTTGAATGGGGCCAACGTCCTGACTTTC; CDR3 protein: CATPPGQGLNGANVLTF
clone size: -; D gene: TRBD1; J gene: TRBJ1-1; V gene: TRBV13; CDR3 DNA: TGTGCCAGTGCCGACAGGGGATCCTGGAACACTGAAGCTTTCTTT; CDR3 protein: CASADRGSWNTEAFF
clone size: -; D gene: -; J gene: TRBJ1-1; V gene: TRBV5-4; CDR3 DNA: TGTGCCAGCAGCCGGAACTCGGAGGGGGCTTTCTTT; CDR3 protein: CASSRNSEGAFF
clone size: -; D gene: TRBD2; J gene: TRBJ2-7; V gene: TRBV6-1; CDR3 DNA: TGTGCCAGCAGTGAGTTGCATCTAGCGGGAGACGCCTACGAGCAGTACTTC; CDR3 protein: CASSELHLAGDAYEQYF
clone size: -; D gene: -; J gene: TRBJ1-5; V gene: TRBV3-1/TRBV3-2; CDR3 DNA: TGTGCCAGCAGCCCCTTTGGGGCCCATCAGCCCCAGCATTTT; CDR3 protein: CASSPFGAHQPQHF
clone size: -; D gene: -; J gene: TRBJ2-7; V gene: TRBV5-1; CDR3 DNA: TGCGCCAGCAGCTTGGGCGGCGCGATGAGCTCCTACGAGCAGTACTTC; CDR3 protein: CASSLGGAMSSYEQYF